A selection of T cell receptor beta chains follows, all from one sample in a study of blood T cell repertoires in COVID-19. Data came from immunoSEQ multiplex PCR; TCRdb stores just in-frame clones and leaves some out. The sample records around 84,000 clones, roughly 80% being singletons. The sequenced sample consisted of peripheral blood. Every receptor here comes from a woman aged 40 to 49 with active or convalescent COVID-19. Both conserved end residues are part of each CDR3. A D gene is named only where the DNA matches it firmly. Expanded clones get a size class; other rows say once, few or many, or leave the size out.

J | D | size | V | DNA | CDR3
TRBJ1-1 | TRBD1 | . | TRBV28 | TGTGCCAGCAGTTCGGGACAGGGCACTTCTGAAGCTTTCTTT | CASSSGQGTSEAFF
TRBJ2-1 | TRBD2 | few | TRBV10-1 | TGCGCCAGCAGTGAGTCGACGGGAGCGGGAGCTCAGAATGAGCAGTTCTTC | CASSESTGAGAQNEQFF
TRBJ2-2 | . | . | TRBV9 | TGTGCCAGCAGCGTAGATGGGCGGAACACCGGGGAGCTGTTTTTT | CASSVDGRNTGELFF
TRBJ2-4 | . | once | TRBV5-4 | TGTGCCAGCAGCTTCAACAGGGTGAACATTCAGTACTTC | CASSFNRVNIQYF
TRBJ2-7 | . | . | TRBV7-2 | TGTGCCAGCAGCTTCCTGCAGGGTTACGAGCAGTACTTC | CASSFLQGYEQYF
TRBJ1-1 | . | . | TRBV7-9 | TGTGCCAGCAGCTTAGATACCCCCTTAAGGGGTGTTGAGGCTTTCTTT | CASSLDTPLRGVEAFF
TRBJ2-5 | . | . | TRBV11-2 | TGTGCCAGCAGCTTAGCTCCCGGGACTCAAGAGACCCAGTACTTC | CASSLAPGTQETQYF
TRBJ1-6 | TRBD1 | . | TRBV11-3 | TGTGCCAGCAGCGGACAGGGGAATTCACCCCTCCACTTT | CASSGQGNSPLHF
TRBJ2-7 | . | . | TRBV10-1 | TGCGCCAGCAGTGATGCTAGCGTCTACGAGCAGTACTTC | CASSDASVYEQYF
TRBJ1-4 | . | . | TRBV7-8 | TGTGCCAGCAGCTTAGCGCGGTTCGGGGGTGAAAAACTGTTTTTT | CASSLARFGGEKLFF
TRBJ1-5 | . | few | TRBV12-3/TRBV12-4 | TGTGCCAGCAGTGGAGGGGGCAATCAGCCCCAGCATTTT | CASSGGGNQPQHF
TRBJ2-1 | TRBD2 | . | TRBV9 | TGTGCCAGCAGCGTAAGGGGACTAGCGGGAGCCTACAATGAGCAGTTCTTC | CASSVRGLAGAYNEQFF
TRBJ2-7 | . | . | TRBV7-2 | TGTGCCAGCAGCCCCGTCGAGCTTAAGTACGAGCAGTACTTC | CASSPVELKYEQYF
TRBJ2-1 | . | . | TRBV10-1 | TGCGCCAGCAGTCCAGGGTGGTCCTACAATGAGCAGTTCTTC | CASSPGWSYNEQFF
TRBJ2-3 | . | . | TRBV6-2/TRBV6-3 | TGTGCCAGCAGCACCCGAGGACTCCGCACAGATACGCAGTATTTT | CASSTRGLRTDTQYF
TRBJ1-5 | . | . | TRBV11-2 | TGTGCCAGCAGCTTAGCCCCGCCGGGGCCCCAGCATTTT | CASSLAPPGPQHF
TRBJ1-2 | . | . | TRBV4-3 | TGCGCCAGCAGCCAAGATAAACAGGTCTGTTGTAACACCTTC | CASSQDKQVCCNTF
TRBJ2-1 | . | . | TRBV12-1 | TGTGCCAGCAGCTTTAGACTGTACAATGAGCAGTTCTTC | CASSFRLYNEQFF
TRBJ2-7 | TRBD1 | . | TRBV5-1 | TGCGCCAGCAGCTTGGGACAGGGTGGTATCAACGAGCAGTACTTC | CASSLGQGGINEQYF
TRBJ1-4 | TRBD1 | . | TRBV5-1 | TGCGCCAGCAGCGTCGGACAGGGGGCGAATGAAAAACTGTTTTTT | CASSVGQGANEKLFF
TRBJ2-3 | TRBD2 | . | TRBV9 | TGTGCCAGCAGCGTAGGACTAGCGGGAGTTGGGAAGACAGATACGCAGTATTTT | CASSVGLAGVGKTDTQYF
TRBJ2-1 | . | . | TRBV28 | TGTGCCAGCAGTTTTTTTGCGGGGAGCTCCTACAATGAGCAGTTCTTC | CASSFFAGSSYNEQFF
TRBJ1-6 | . | . | TRBV7-9 | TGTGCCAGCAGCTTCGTACAGGGATTCAATTCACCCCTCCACTTT | CASSFVQGFNSPLHF
TRBJ1-1 | . | . | TRBV6-6 | TGTGCCAGCAGTTACCCCGAGCCTTCGGCTGAAGCTTTCTTT | CASSYPEPSAEAFF
TRBJ1-5 | . | . | TRBV12-3/TRBV12-4 | TGTGCCAGCAGCTGGGGAGGGGATCAGCCCCAGCATTTT | CASSWGGDQPQHF
TRBJ2-7 | . | once | TRBV19 | TGTGCCAGTAGCACCCACGGACAATCCTACGAGCAGTACTTC | CASSTHGQSYEQYF
TRBJ1-2 | . | . | TRBV20-1 | TGCAGTGCTAGTTCGTGGGGGGAGAGCTACACCTTC | CSASSWGESYTF
TRBJ2-7 | TRBD2 | . | TRBV28 | TGTGCCAGCAGTCCTACTAGCGGGATGCCTTACGAGCAGTACTTC | CASSPTSGMPYEQYF
TRBJ1-5 | TRBD1 | . | TRBV28 | TGTGCCAGCAGGGACCATGACAGGGGCAATCAGCCCCAGCATTTT | CASRDHDRGNQPQHF
TRBJ2-2 | TRBD2 | . | TRBV5-1 | TGCGCCAGCAGTTCGGGAGGGCCCGGGGAGCTGTTTTTT | CASSSGGPGELFF
TRBJ2-5 | TRBD2 | . | TRBV27 | TGTGCCAGCAGTTTATGGGGGACTAGGGGAGAGACCCAGTACTTC | CASSLWGTRGETQYF
TRBJ1-2 | . | . | TRBV11-2 | TGTGCCAGCAGCTTAGTAGCTAACTATGGCTACACCTTC | CASSLVANYGYTF
TRBJ1-2 | . | once | TRBV5-6 | TGTGCCAGCAGCTTGGCGCACGGTTGGGGCTACACCTTC | CASSLAHGWGYTF
TRBJ1-6 | . | . | TRBV6-5 | TGTGCCAGCAGTTACCAAGCAGGGGACAATTCACCCCTCCACTTT | CASSYQAGDNSPLHF
TRBJ2-5 | TRBD1 | . | TRBV6-2/TRBV6-3 | TGTGCCAGCAGTCGGACAGGGGAGGAGACCCAGTACTTC | CASSRTGEETQYF
TRBJ1-4 | . | few | TRBV5-1 | TGCGCCAGCAGAGGTCAGAGAGCGGGGGAGATTGAAAAACTGTTTTTT | CASRGQRAGEIEKLFF
TRBJ2-1 | . | . | TRBV10-3 | TGTGCCATCAGTGGGGGAGGCAATGAGCAGTTCTTC | CAISGGGNEQFF
TRBJ2-6 | . | . | TRBV5-1 | TGCGCCAGCAGCCGGGGGACAGCTGGGGCCAACGTCCTGACTTTC | CASSRGTAGANVLTF
TRBJ1-1 | . | . | TRBV28 | TGTGCCAGCAGTTTATGGACCAGGGAAGCTTTCTTT | CASSLWTREAFF
TRBJ2-7 | . | . | TRBV10-3 | TGTGCCATCAGCGCGGTCCCCTACGAGCAGTACTTC | CAISAVPYEQYF
TRBJ2-1 | TRBD2 | . | TRBV27 | TGTGCCAGCAGTTTCCGACTAGCGGGATTAGGTTTTGAGCAGTTCTTC | CASSFRLAGLGFEQFF
TRBJ2-5 | . | . | TRBV6-2/TRBV6-3 | TGTGCCAGCAGTCAACCGTTTTTGGGGGCGGGGGCCCAGTACTTC | CASSQPFLGAGAQYF
TRBJ1-5 | . | . | TRBV10-3 | TGTGCCACCATGAGGGATAGCAATCAGCCCCAGCATTTT | CATMRDSNQPQHF
TRBJ2-1 | TRBD2 | . | TRBV11-2 | TGTGCCAGCAGCTTAGATAGCGGGTTCTCCTACAATGAGCAGTTCTTC | CASSLDSGFSYNEQFF
TRBJ1-5 | TRBD1 | . | TRBV19 | TGTGCCAGTAGTATGGGGGACAGGGGTCGCAATCAGCCCCAGCATTTT | CASSMGDRGRNQPQHF
TRBJ1-1 | . | . | TRBV28 | TGTGCCAGCAGCCAAATAGTAGGGACTTTCGAAGCTTTCTTT | CASSQIVGTFEAFF
TRBJ2-3 | TRBD2 | few | TRBV7-6 | TGTGCCAGCAGCCCATCGGGCGGGGGGGCAAGCGCAGATACGCAGTATTTT | CASSPSGGGASADTQYF
TRBJ1-1 | TRBD1 | . | TRBV18 | TGTGCCAGCTCACGGGGACAGGGAGTATTGGCTTTCTTT | CASSRGQGVLAFF
TRBJ2-7 | . | . | TRBV4-1 | TGCGCCAGCAGCCAAGATCACATCGAGCAGTACTTC | CASSQDHIEQYF
TRBJ2-2 | . | . | TRBV14 | TGTGCCAGCAGCCAAGGGGCGTGGTGGGCCGGGGAGCTGTTTTTT | CASSQGAWWAGELFF
TRBJ1-5 | . | . | TRBV28 | TGTGCCAGCAGTTCCTGGGGGGTACCTACAAATCAGCCCCAGCATTTT | CASSSWGVPTNQPQHF
TRBJ2-7 | TRBD1 | . | TRBV2 | TGTGCCAGCTCTAGGACAGGGCACTCCGAGCAGTACTTC | CASSRTGHSEQYF
TRBJ2-5 | TRBD1 | once | TRBV18 | TGTGCCAGCTCAAATACAGGGGGGAAGACCCAGTACTTC | CASSNTGGKTQYF
TRBJ2-3 | TRBD2 | . | TRBV7-2 | TGTGCCAGCAGCACAGTGGGGGGGAGCACAGATACGCAGTATTTT | CASSTVGGSTDTQYF
TRBJ2-6 | TRBD1 | . | TRBV4-3 | TGCGCCAGCAGCCAGACAGGGGTAGGGGCCAACGTCCTGACTTTC | CASSQTGVGANVLTF
TRBJ2-5 | . | . | TRBV4-1 | TGCGCCAGCAGCCACGGTGGGGCGCAAGAGACCCAGTACTTC | CASSHGGAQETQYF
TRBJ2-3 | TRBD2 | . | TRBV5-8 | TGTGCCAGCAGCTTGGGCTTACTAGCGGGGGGTCCCAGCACAGATACGCAGTATTTT | CASSLGLLAGGPSTDTQYF